These 22 T cell receptor beta chains came from one sample sequenced in a study of T cells in Graves' hyperthyroidism and ophthalmopathy. Amplified TCR beta CDR3 regions derived from RNA transcripts. The TCR CDR3 was amplified in a first-round RT-PCR using the HTBI primer set. TCRdb re-analysed the multiplex PCR reads in MiXCR, keeping a single row per CDR3 protein. The sample gives about 270,000 distinct CDR3 sequences, roughly 20% of which show up once; 64% is in the top ten. The sequencing input was blood. These receptors were taken from a man aged 30 to 45 with Graves' ophthalmopathy.

This clonotype was detected only a few times. This chain connects TRBV5-1 to TRBJ2-6; 8 bases fit TRBD1. This CDR3 has 17 amino acids. CDR1 and CDR2 (germline): SGHRS, YFSETQ. Losses at the gene ends were 3 bases for V and 1 base for J; bases not matched to a gene: 6. CDR3 nucleotides: TGCGCCAGCAGCTCCGGGACAGGACAATCTGGGGCCAACGTCCTGACTTTC. Protein: CASSSGTGQSGANVLTF.

V usage is TRBV14 and J usage is TRBJ2-7; tentatively, D is TRBD1 (5 bases). This CDR3 comprises 13 residues. The germline V and J ends were trimmed by 5 bases and 6 bases, with 14 bases remaining between them. Germline values: CDR1 SGHDN, CDR2 FVKESK. DNA of the CDR3: TGTGCCAGCAGCGTTCAGGGAATTGGCGAGCAGTACTTC. As protein: CASSVQGIGEQYF.

This clonotype was counted ten times or more. The gene calls are TRBV12-3 or TRBV12-4 and TRBJ2-3, with D unclear. Trimming took 5 bases from V and 0 from J, leaving 12 bases between them. The CDR3 spans 15 residues. The chain's CDR3 is CASSEVGPSTDTQYF. The DNA of the CDR3 is TGTGCCAGCAGTGAGGTCGGCCCTAGCACAGATACGCAGTATTTT.

This clonotype was seen a few times. The V and J genes are TRBV6-1 and TRBJ2-5, with D perhaps matching TRBD2 (7 bases). V gave up 6 bases and J gave up 5 bases, with 22 bases separating them. The CDR3 has 16 amino acids. Germline V lookup: CDR1 MNHNS, CDR2 SASEGT. The CDR3 loop is CASSLLGGGSLETQYF. The DNA for the CDR3 is TGTGCCAGCAGCCTGTTGGGCGGGGGCTCCTTGGAGACCCAGTACTTC.

The chain recombines TRBV12-3 or TRBV12-4 with TRBJ1-2; D is undetermined. The germline V and J ends were trimmed by 3 bases and 4 bases, with 15 bases remaining between them. This CDR3 has 15 residues. The chain's CDR3 is CASSFTAASPYGYTF. CDR3 in DNA: TGTGCCAGCAGTTTTACAGCGGCCTCCCCCTATGGCTACACCTTC.

Worth noting for this clonotype: A much larger clone is a single base away; this may be a read error. This rearrangement joins TRBV20-1 to TRBJ1-4, with 9 nucleotides matching TRBD1. The CDR3 totals 13 residues. Looked up from germline, CDR1 is DFQATT and CDR2 is SNEGSKA (reference sequence). Written as DNA, the CDR3 is TGCAGTGCTAGCTGGGACAGGGATGAAAAACTGTCTTTT. Amino acids: CSASWDRDEKLSF.

The chain is built from TRBV11-2 and TRBJ1-5; TRBD1 matches 9 bases. The CDR3 contains 18 residues. Germline V gene lookup returns CDR1 SGHAT and CDR2 FQNNGV. Trimming removed 5 bases from V and 2 bases from J; junction bases left unmatched: 13. The CDR3: CASSPTSRDRVGNQPQHF. In DNA, the CDR3 is TGTGCCAGCAGCCCAACAAGCCGGGACAGGGTAGGCAATCAGCCCCAGCATTTT.

The CDR3: CASSDSTSTGELFF. The DNA for the CDR3 is TGTGCCAGCAGTGATAGTACATCAACCGGGGAGCTGTTTTTT. The chain recombines TRBV6-4 with TRBJ2-2, with D unclear. Trimming removed 3 bases from V and 5 bases from J, with 10 bases in between. This CDR3 region has 14 residues. Germline values: CDR1 MRHNA, CDR2 SNTAGT.

The chain links TRBV20-1 to TRBJ2-5; perhaps TRBD2 as D (5 bases). This CDR3 comprises 13 residues. Looked up from germline, CDR1 is DFQATT and CDR2 is SNEGSKA (reference sequence). V gave up 2 bases and J gave up 4 bases, with 11 bases separating them. CDR3: CSARLGVLETQYF. CDR3 DNA sequence: TGCAGTGCTAGATTGGGAGTCCTAGAGACCCAGTACTTC.

Only a few counts were recorded for this clonotype. V and J are TRBV20-1 and TRBJ2-1; D ambiguous. V lost 0 bases and J lost 6, with 18 bases in between. The CDR3 covers 16 residues. Per the germline V gene, CDR1 is DFQATT and CDR2 is SNEGSKA (reference sequence). The CDR3, as DNA: TGCAGTGCTAGAGACGCGACCAGCCCCTCTGGCAATGAGCAGTTCTTC. It encodes CSARDATSPSGNEQFF.

This clonotype occurred a few times. The chain recombines TRBV11-3 with TRBJ2-2, with no clear D. V was shortened by 0 bases and J by 6 bases, with 5 bases between the two germline ends. The CDR3 spans 13 residues. The germline V gene has CDR1 SGHNT and CDR2 YENEEA. In nucleotides, the CDR3 is TGTGCCAGCAGCTTAGACGATCCCGGGGAGCTGTTTTTT. Its translation: CASSLDDPGELFF.

The chain carries TRBV19 and TRBJ1-5; possibly TRBD1 for D (5 bases). CDR3 length: 17 residues. Trimming pared 3 bases from V and 5 bases from J, leaving 20 bases between. Germline-derived CDR1 and CDR2 are LNHDA and SQIVND (reference sequence). The CDR3 sequence is CASSMPLSWGGDQPQHF. DNA for the CDR3: TGTGCCAGTAGTATGCCCCTCTCCTGGGGCGGAGATCAGCCCCAGCATTTT.

This clonotype was seen at least ten times. The chain has TRBV28 and TRBJ2-7, with TRBD1 matching over 10 bases. Germline assignment: CDR1 MDHEN and CDR2 SYDVKM. The CDR3 is 16 residues long. The J segment lost 5 bases and the V segment lost 4 bases, leaving 11 bases of the junction unmatched. The CDR3 coding sequence is TGTGCCAGCAGTTCATCCGGACAGGGGGGCTGGGACGAGCAGTACTTC. Translated: CASSSSGQGGWDEQYF.

About this clonotype itself: The missing conserved phenylalanine or tryptophan at the end of this CDR3 makes a read error likely. The V call is TRBV3-1, the J call TRBJ2-7, with 13 positions matching TRBD2. The CDR3 covers 16 residues. Germline-derived CDR1 and CDR2 are LGHDT and YNNKEL (reference sequence). V lost 6 bases, J lost 0 bases, and 5 bases stayed unmatched. CDR3: CASSRTSGSNSYEQYL. CDR3 sequence (DNA): TGTGCCAGCAGTCGGACTAGCGGGAGTAACTCCTACGAGCAGTACCTC.

This clonotype was seen more than once but under ten times. V gene TRBV2 combines with J gene TRBJ1-2; maybe TRBD1 (5 bases). CDR3 size: 13 residues. Germline loops: CDR1 SNHLY, CDR2 FYNNEI. Trimming shortened V by 1 base and J by 5 bases, and 8 bases separated the two germline ends. CDR3 protein: CASSEGGGYGYTF. The CDR3 DNA reads TGTGCCAGCAGTGAAGGGGGCGGGTATGGCTACACCTTC.

The chain combines TRBV28 with TRBJ2-4; no clear D. Between the trimmed V and J ends, which lost 5 bases and 15 bases, there was a span of 17 bases. Germline CDR1 reads MDHEN; CDR2 reads SYDVKM. The CDR3 totals 12 residues. CDR3 protein: CASSIRLGETYF. The CDR3 DNA reads as TGTGCCAGCAGTATCCGATTAGGAGAGACGTACTTC. Full variable domain (missing parts from reference TRBV28 and TRBJ2-4): DVKVTQSSRYLVKRTGEKVFLECVQDMDHENMFWYRQDPGLGLRLIYFSYDVKMKEKGDIPEGYSVSREKKERFSLILESASTNQTSMYLCASSIRLGETYFGAGTRLSVL.

This clonotype was seen only a few times. The chain is built from TRBV7-2 and TRBJ2-1, with D tentatively TRBD1 or TRBD2 (5 bases each). The CDR3 length is 18 residues. The germline V gene has CDR1 SGHTA and CDR2 FQGNSA. Trimming removed 6 bases at V and 3 bases at J, with 24 bases between. Written as DNA, the CDR3 is TGTGCCAGCAGACTTAGGGGAATGGGACCGGCCAACTACAATGAGCAGTTCTTC. Translation gives CASRLRGMGPANYNEQFF.

The sample holds many counts of this clonotype. The chain couples TRBV6-1 to TRBJ2-5; D gene uncertain. The V end lost 6 bases, the J end lost 3 bases, and 11 bases lay between the germline ends. This CDR3 has 13 residues. Germline loops: CDR1 MNHNS, CDR2 SASEGT. The DNA of the CDR3 is TGTGCCAGCAGCCCAGACGAGAAAGAGACCCAGTACTTC. Residues: CASSPDEKETQYF.

The chain is built from TRBV12-3 or TRBV12-4 and TRBJ1-3; unclear D gene. The V gene lost 3 bases and the J gene lost 1 base, with 7 bases spanning the gap. This CDR3 is 14 amino acids long. In nucleotides, the CDR3 is TGTGCCAGCAGTTTGTACAATTCTGGAAACACCATATATTTT. Its protein product is CASSLYNSGNTIYF.

CDR3 in amino acids: CATRDNSYEQYF. The CDR3 DNA follows: TGTGCCACCCGGGACAACTCCTACGAGCAGTACTTC. The V and J genes are TRBV28 and TRBJ2-7, with a possible D match to TRBD1 (6 bases). CDR1 is MDHEN and CDR2 is SYDVKM in the germline V gene. The V gene lost 10 bases and the J gene lost 0 bases, with 10 bases spanning the gap. CDR3 length: 12 amino acids.

This clonotype was counted only a few times. The chain couples TRBV19 to TRBJ2-5; D ambiguous. Deletions cut 1 base from V and 1 base from J, with 7 bases between. Germline CDR1 LNHDA, CDR2 SQIVND (reference sequence). The CDR3 is 14 residues long. The CDR3 here is CASSIGAGQETQYF. DNA for the CDR3: TGTGCCAGTAGTATAGGGGCAGGCCAAGAGACCCAGTACTTC.

In regard to this clonotype: This may arise from a read error, as a much more abundant clone is one base away. The missing conserved phenylalanine or tryptophan at the end of this CDR3 makes a read error likely. The chain has TRBV7-2 and TRBJ2-1; 10 bases agree with TRBD2. The CDR3 totals 16 residues. The germline V gene encodes CDR1 SGHTA and CDR2 FQGNSA. V shed 5 bases, J shed 3 bases, and the junction held 7 bases outside the gene matches. The CDR3 bases are TGTGCCAGCAGCCCCCAGGAGCGGGAGGGCTACAATGAGCAGTTCCTC. Translated: CASSPQEREGYNEQFL.